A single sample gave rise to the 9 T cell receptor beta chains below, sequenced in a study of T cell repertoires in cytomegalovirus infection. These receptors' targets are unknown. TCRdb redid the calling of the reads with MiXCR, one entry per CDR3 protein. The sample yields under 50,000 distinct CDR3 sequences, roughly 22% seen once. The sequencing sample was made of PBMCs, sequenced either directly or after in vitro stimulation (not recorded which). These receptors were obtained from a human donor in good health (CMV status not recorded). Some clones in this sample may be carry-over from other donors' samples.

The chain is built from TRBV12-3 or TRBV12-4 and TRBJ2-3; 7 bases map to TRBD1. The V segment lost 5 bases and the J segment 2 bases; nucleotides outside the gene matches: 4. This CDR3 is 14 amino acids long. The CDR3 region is CASSRDSTTDTQYF. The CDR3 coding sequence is TGTGCCAGCAGTCGGGACAGTACCACAGATACGCAGTATTTT.

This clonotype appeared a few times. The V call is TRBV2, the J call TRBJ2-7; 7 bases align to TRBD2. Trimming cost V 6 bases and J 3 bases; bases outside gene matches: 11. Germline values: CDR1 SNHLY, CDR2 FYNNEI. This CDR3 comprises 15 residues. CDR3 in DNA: TGTGCCAGCAGCCCCTTCAGCGGGGCTTACTACGAGCAGTACTTC. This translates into CASSPFSGAYYEQYF. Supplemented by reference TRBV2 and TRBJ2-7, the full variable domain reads EPEVTQTPSHQVTQMGQEVILRCVPISNHLYFYWYRQILGQKVEFLVSFYNNEISEKSEIFDDQFSVERPDGSNFTLKIRSTKLEDSAMYFCASSPFSGAYYEQYFGPGTRLTVT.

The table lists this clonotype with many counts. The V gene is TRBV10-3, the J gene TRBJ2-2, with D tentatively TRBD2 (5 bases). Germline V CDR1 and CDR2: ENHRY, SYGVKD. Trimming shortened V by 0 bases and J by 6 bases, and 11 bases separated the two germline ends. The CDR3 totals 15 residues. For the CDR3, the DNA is TGTGCCATCAGTGAGTCGAGGAGAGGGCCCGGGGAGCTGTTTTTT. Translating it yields CAISESRRGPGELFF.

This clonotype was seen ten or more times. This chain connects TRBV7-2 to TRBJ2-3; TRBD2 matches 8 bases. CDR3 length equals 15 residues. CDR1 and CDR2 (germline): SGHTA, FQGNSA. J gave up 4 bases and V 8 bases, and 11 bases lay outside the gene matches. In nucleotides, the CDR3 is TGTGCCAGCGGCCCGGGGAGCGGGGGCTCAGATACGCAGTATTTT. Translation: CASGPGSGGSDTQYF.

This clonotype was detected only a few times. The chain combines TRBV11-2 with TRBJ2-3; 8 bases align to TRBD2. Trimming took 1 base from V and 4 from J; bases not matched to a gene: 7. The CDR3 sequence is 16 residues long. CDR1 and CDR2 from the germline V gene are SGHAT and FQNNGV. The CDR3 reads CASSLVGTSRADTQYF. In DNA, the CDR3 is TGTGCCAGCAGCTTAGTGGGGACTAGTAGGGCAGATACGCAGTATTTT.

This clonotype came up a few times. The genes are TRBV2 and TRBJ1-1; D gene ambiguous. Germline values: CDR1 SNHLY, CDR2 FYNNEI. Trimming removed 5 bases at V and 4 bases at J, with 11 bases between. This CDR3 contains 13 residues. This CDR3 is CASSSYLGTEAFF. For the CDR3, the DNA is TGTGCCAGCAGTTCGTATTTGGGCACTGAAGCTTTCTTT.

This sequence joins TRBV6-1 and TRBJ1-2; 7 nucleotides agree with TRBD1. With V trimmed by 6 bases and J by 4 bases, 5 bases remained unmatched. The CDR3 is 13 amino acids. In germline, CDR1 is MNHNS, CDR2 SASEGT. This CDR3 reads CASRTGQFYGYTF. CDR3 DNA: TGTGCCAGCAGAACGGGACAGTTCTATGGCTACACCTTC.

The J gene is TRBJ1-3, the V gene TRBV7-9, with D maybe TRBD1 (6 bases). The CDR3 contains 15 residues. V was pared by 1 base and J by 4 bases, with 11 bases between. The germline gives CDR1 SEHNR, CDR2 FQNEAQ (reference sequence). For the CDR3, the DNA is TGTGCCAGCAGCTTAGGGCAGGGGTCCGGAAACACCATATATTTT. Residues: CASSLGQGSGNTIYF.

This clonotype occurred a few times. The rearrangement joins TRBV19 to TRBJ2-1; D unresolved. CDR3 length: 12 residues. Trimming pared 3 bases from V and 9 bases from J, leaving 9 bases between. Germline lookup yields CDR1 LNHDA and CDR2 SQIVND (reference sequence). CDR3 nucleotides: TGTGCCAGTAGTATCGGCAACAGTGAGCAGTTCTTC. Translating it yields CASSIGNSEQFF. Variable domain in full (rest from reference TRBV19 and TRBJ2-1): DGGITQSPKYLFRKEGQNVTLSCEQNLNHDAMYWYRQDPGQGLRLIYYSQIVNDFQKGDIAEGYSVSREKKESFPLTVTSAQKNPTAFYLCASSIGNSEQFFGPGTRLTVL.